Below, 32 T cell receptor beta chains from the same sample are listed, as sequenced in a study of cytomegalovirus exposure and HLA in healthy donors. The PCR used 60 Vbeta and 13 Jbeta primers. Produced via immunoSEQ multiplex PCR; TCRdb's table is partial and in-frame only. Of about 130,000 clones listed, approximately 80% are singletons. The sample comprised PBMCs. The receptors come from a male donor in good health and CMV-seropositive.

Concerning this clone itself: A read error may account for a junction end that differs from germline. The chain has TRBV7-9 and TRBJ1-2; TRBD1 agrees at 7 bases. Per germline, CDR1 SEHNR and CDR2 FQNEAQ (reference sequence). This CDR3 region has 16 residues. CDR3 residues: CSSSRLQGVLDYGYTF. The CDR3 region has the DNA TGTTCCAGCAGCCGCCTGCAGGGGGTCTTGGACTATGGCTACACCTTC.

V and J are TRBV5-1 and TRBJ2-1; weak D call: TRBD2 (6 bases). With 1 base removed from V and 2 bases from J, the gap between germline ends came to 13 bases. Germline-derived CDR1 and CDR2 are SGHRS and YFSETQ. The CDR3 loop spans 16 amino acids. Here the CDR3 DNA reads TGCGCCAGCAGCTTGTTTCCGGGACTTACCTACAATGAGCAGTTCTTC. Protein: CASSLFPGLTYNEQFF.

The chain couples TRBV5-1 to TRBJ2-2; the match to TRBD2 covers 8 bases. CDR3 length: 19 residues. V was pared by 1 base and J by 2 bases, with 13 bases of the junction left unmatched. CDR1 is SGHRS and CDR2 is YFSETQ in the germline V gene. Here the CDR3 reads CASSLRPLPLAVNTGELFF. The CDR3 region has the DNA TGCGCCAGCAGCTTGCGTCCCCTCCCACTAGCGGTAAACACCGGGGAGCTGTTTTTT.

This chain uses TRBV9 with TRBJ2-3, with D possibly TRBD2 on 6 matching bases. The CDR3 extends over 18 amino acids. The germline gives CDR1 SGDLS, CDR2 YYNGEE. Trimming cost V 4 bases and J 2 bases, with 23 bases left between them. The CDR3 DNA follows: TGTGCCAGCAGCCGGCGGCTGGGAGGCCCTGCGAACACAGATACGCAGTATTTT. Protein: CASSRRLGGPANTDTQYF.

At least ten counts were recorded for this clone. V and J are TRBV4-2 and TRBJ2-3; 13 bases are a match to TRBD2. V shed 2 bases, J shed 4 bases, and the junction held 3 bases outside the gene matches. Germline lookup yields CDR1 LGHNA and CDR2 YNFKEQ. This CDR3 has 16 amino acids. The CDR3 DNA reads as TGTGCCAGCAGCCAAACAGGACTAGCGGGAGCAGATACGCAGTATTTT. This sequence encodes CASSQTGLAGADTQYF.

The chain carries TRBV5-4 and TRBJ2-3, with 14 bases matching TRBD2. The germline gives CDR1 SGHNT, CDR2 YYREEE (reference sequence). V dropped 4 bases and J dropped 0; count of bases not matched to a gene: 7. The CDR3 is 18 residues long. The chain's CDR3 is CASSPGTSGRSSTDTQYF. The CDR3 DNA is TGTGCCAGCAGCCCCGGGACTAGCGGGAGATCTAGCACAGATACGCAGTATTTT. Looking up the rest from reference TRBV5-4 and TRBJ2-3 gives the full variable domain: ETGVTQSPTHLIKTRGQQVTLRCSSQSGHNTVSWYQQALGQGPQFIFQYYREEENGRGNFPPRFSGLQFPNYSSELNVNALELDDSALYLCASSPGTSGRSSTDTQYFGPGTRLTVL.

V gene TRBV6-6 combines with J gene TRBJ2-7; D is possibly TRBD1 (6 bases). The V end was cut by 0 bases, the J end by 6 bases, with 18 bases between. CDR1 is MNHNY and CDR2 is SVGAGI in the germline V gene (reference sequence). The CDR3 is 16 amino acids. Here the CDR3 DNA reads TGTGCCAGCAGTTACTCACCCCGGGACACCCAATTCGAGCAGTACTTC. Protein product: CASSYSPRDTQFEQYF.

The J gene is TRBJ2-3, the V gene TRBV27; D is unclear. CDR1 is MNHEY and CDR2 is SMNVEV in the germline V gene (reference sequence). CDR3 size: 15 residues. V dropped 5 bases and J dropped 0 bases, with 12 bases sitting between them. DNA of the CDR3: TGTGCCAGCAGTCTGAGACTGATAAGCACAGATACGCAGTATTTT. Translated: CASSLRLISTDTQYF.

The rearrangement joins TRBV4-1 to TRBJ2-3; 12 bases match TRBD1. The CDR3 extends over 18 amino acids. Germline CDR1 MGHRA, CDR2 YSYEKL. With 3 bases clipped from V and 3 bases from J, the junction kept 10 bases outside the gene matches. The CDR3 here is CASSQRHPGQGATDTQYF. The CDR3 DNA reads TGCGCCAGCAGCCAGCGACATCCGGGACAGGGGGCAACAGATACGCAGTATTTT.

The chain has TRBV7-2 and TRBJ1-3, with 8 positions matching TRBD1. With 5 bases clipped from V and 2 bases from J, the junction kept 5 bases outside the gene matches. Looked up from germline, CDR1 is SGHTA and CDR2 is FQGNSA. The CDR3 sequence is 15 residues long. The CDR3 sequence: CASSPTGGTGNTIYF. CDR3 in DNA: TGTGCCAGCAGCCCAACAGGGGGAACTGGAAACACCATATATTTT.

The sample holds one count of this clone. CDR3 DNA: TGCGCCAGCAGCGATCGGACAGGGTCGACGTCACCCCTCCACTTT. It is translated as CASSDRTGSTSPLHF. V usage is TRBV4-1 and J usage is TRBJ1-6, with 8 positions matching TRBD1. This CDR3 has 15 amino acids. Germline CDR1 reads MGHRA; CDR2 reads YSYEKL. With V trimmed by 5 bases and J by 10 bases, 10 bases remained unmatched.

The rearrangement links TRBV5-1 to TRBJ2-7, with 11 bases matching TRBD1. The CDR3 has 14 amino acids. Germline trimming cut 4 bases from V and 3 bases from J; bases unmatched to any gene: 3. The germline gives CDR1 SGHRS, CDR2 YFSETQ. CDR3 sequence (DNA): TGCGCCAGCAGCCGGACAGGGGGCGACTACGAGCAGTACTTC. Amino acids: CASSRTGGDYEQYF. Complete variable domain (other parts from reference TRBV5-1 and TRBJ2-7): KAGVTQTPRYLIKTRGQQVTLSCSPISGHRSVSWYQQTPGQGLQFLFEYFSETQRNKGNFPGRFSGRQFSNSRSEMNVSTLELGDSALYLCASSRTGGDYEQYFGPGTRLTVT.

As to this clone: The germline gene is not matched at one end of the junction; a read error may be the cause. The rearrangement joins TRBV6-5 to TRBJ2-6; D possibly corresponds to TRBD1 (5 bases). From germline, CDR1 is MNHEY and CDR2 SVGAGI. The CDR3 is 15 residues long. CDR3 amino acids: CASSYLTSGANGLTF. CDR3 bases: TGTGCCAGCAGTTACCTGACCTCTGGGGCCAACGGCCTGACTTTC.

The V gene is TRBV7-9, the J gene TRBJ1-2; TRBD1 aligns across 8 bases. The CDR3 contains 15 residues. V shed 0 bases, J shed 7 bases, and the junction held 7 bases outside the gene matches. Germline V gives CDR1 SEHNR, CDR2 FQNEAQ (reference sequence). CDR3: CASSLAKGTGGGYTF. The CDR3 DNA is TGTGCCAGCAGCTTAGCCAAAGGGACAGGAGGTGGCTACACCTTC.

J is TRBJ2-1 and V is TRBV28, with D perhaps TRBD1 (5 bases). Trimming left V 5 bases short and J 4 bases short, with 15 bases between. CDR1 and CDR2 from the germline V gene are MDHEN and SYDVKM. This CDR3 contains 15 residues. CDR3 nucleotide sequence: TGTGCCAGCAGTCGCAGACAGTTAAGGTACAATGAGCAGTTCTTC. This gives the protein CASSRRQLRYNEQFF.

The V call is TRBV14, the J call TRBJ2-1, with 10 nucleotides matching TRBD2. Unmatched junction bases numbered 20, after V lost 5 bases and J lost 7 bases. CDR1 is SGHDN and CDR2 is FVKESK in the germline V gene. CDR3 size: 19 residues. In DNA, the CDR3 is TGTGCCAGCAGCTTTCGAGGGAGCGGGAGGGCCCGGGATACGAATGAGCAGTTCTTC. Translated, it gives CASSFRGSGRARDTNEQFF.

The chain couples TRBV13 to TRBJ2-3; 9 bases map to TRBD1. CDR3 length: 15 amino acids. CDR1 PRHDT and CDR2 FYEKMQ come from the germline V gene (reference sequence). Germline trimming cut 5 bases from V and 4 bases from J; bases unmatched to any gene: 7. Here the CDR3 DNA reads TGTGCCAGCAGCCCCCCGGGACAGGGCCCAGATACGCAGTATTTT. It codes for CASSPPGQGPDTQYF. The full variable domain, in which reference TRBV13 and TRBJ2-3 provide the parts outside the CDR3, is AAGVIQSPRHLIKEKRETATLKCYPIPRHDTVYWYQQGPGQDPQFLISFYEKMQSDKGSIPDRFSAQQFSDYHSELNMSSLELGDSALYFCASSPPGQGPDTQYFGPGTRLTVL.

V and J are TRBV18 and TRBJ2-2; maybe TRBD1 (5 bases). The CDR3 is 15 residues long. V was clipped by 0 bases and J by 5 bases, with 10 bases between them. Germline CDR1 and CDR2: KGHSH and LQKENI. The CDR3 loop reads CASSPPSTATGELFF. The CDR3 nucleotides are TGTGCCAGCTCACCACCGTCGACAGCAACCGGGGAGCTGTTTTTT.

The gene calls are TRBV6-1 and TRBJ2-5; no clear D gene. CDR1 and CDR2 (germline): MNHNS, SASEGT. The V gene lost 8 bases and the J gene lost 0 bases, with 7 bases spanning the gap. This CDR3 is 12 amino acids long. For the CDR3, the DNA is TGTGCCAGCGTGGGCGACCAAGAGACCCAGTACTTC. This encodes CASVGDQETQYF.

This clone was detected only once. The chain uses TRBV15 and TRBJ1-5; no clear D gene. Trimming stripped 1 base from V and 5 bases from J, with 15 bases between. The germline gives CDR1 LNHNV, CDR2 YYDKDF (reference sequence). The CDR3 loop spans 16 amino acids. Written as DNA, the CDR3 is TGTGCCACCAGCAGAGTATCCAGGCTCGGGGATCAGCCCCAGCATTTT. Encoded protein: CATSRVSRLGDQPQHF.

This chain connects TRBV19 to TRBJ1-1; weak D call: TRBD1 (5 bases). CDR1 is LNHDA, CDR2 SQIVND, per germline (reference sequence). This CDR3 contains 15 residues. V lost 5 bases to trimming and J lost 4 bases, with 17 bases between them. The CDR3 DNA follows: TGTGCCAGTAGTTCGATTTGGGGGACTGTCACTGAAGCTTTCTTT. Amino acids: CASSSIWGTVTEAFF. Full variable domain (remainder filled in from reference TRBV19 and TRBJ1-1): DGGITQSPKYLFRKEGQNVTLSCEQNLNHDAMYWYRQDPGQGLRLIYYSQIVNDFQKGDIAEGYSVSREKKESFPLTVTSAQKNPTAFYLCASSSIWGTVTEAFFGQGTRLTVV.

The CDR3, as DNA: TGTGCCAGCAGCGCCGAGGGGGTGACGCGGGAGCAGTACTTC. Translation: CASSAEGVTREQYF. The gene calls are TRBV4-2 and TRBJ2-7, with a tentative D call TRBD1 (6 bases). Trimming stripped 5 bases from V and 7 bases from J, with 18 bases between. Germline V gene lookup returns CDR1 LGHNA and CDR2 YNFKEQ. The CDR3 consists of 14 residues.

This clone was detected only a few times. The chain recombines TRBV16 with TRBJ1-2; 12 nucleotides line up with TRBD1. V dropped 0 bases and J dropped 7; count of bases not matched to a gene: 12. CDR1 is KGHSY and CDR2 is FQNENV in the germline V gene. This CDR3 region has 18 residues. Here the CDR3 reads CASSQSGAPGQGAVGYTF. The CDR3 DNA sequence: TGTGCCAGCAGCCAATCCGGCGCTCCGGGACAGGGGGCAGTTGGCTACACCTTC.

The rearrangement joins TRBV25-1 to TRBJ2-7; D perhaps matches TRBD1 (6 bases). This CDR3 comprises 14 residues. Trimming removed 5 bases from V and 6 bases from J, with 17 bases in between. From germline, CDR1 is MGHDK and CDR2 SYGVNS. The CDR3 DNA is TGTGCCAGCAGTAATCCCAGGGGTAGTCGCGAGCAGTACTTC. Translation gives CASSNPRGSREQYF.

The chain employs TRBV27 and TRBJ1-2; TRBD1 agrees at 7 bases. CDR3 size: 15 residues. V shed 1 base and J 8 bases; nucleotides not matched to a gene: 10. Per the germline V gene, CDR1 is MNHEY and CDR2 is SMNVEV (reference sequence). This chain's CDR3 is CASSLYPPRQGGYTF. In DNA, the CDR3 is TGTGCCAGCAGTTTATACCCACCGAGACAGGGCGGCTACACCTTC.

The J gene is TRBJ1-5, the V gene TRBV27; 7 bases align to TRBD1. The CDR3 has 14 amino acids. Germline V gene lookup returns CDR1 MNHEY and CDR2 SMNVEV (reference sequence). Trimming cost V 4 bases and J 6 bases; bases outside gene matches: 6. CDR3 residues: CASSYTGAGQPQHF. DNA for the CDR3: TGTGCCAGCAGTTATACAGGGGCCGGTCAGCCCCAGCATTTT.

The chain joins TRBV5-5 to TRBJ1-1; D is perhaps TRBD1 (6 bases). V was cut by 0 bases and J by 4 bases, with 25 bases left in between. This CDR3 contains 19 residues. Germline CDR1 reads SGHKS; CDR2 reads YYEKEE (reference sequence). For the CDR3, the DNA is TGTGCCAGCAGCTTGGTAGGCGGGGGGCGATTCATGCAGGGCACTGAAGCTTTCTTT. Its translation: CASSLVGGGRFMQGTEAFF.

The chain has TRBV7-9 and TRBJ2-6, with D possibly being TRBD1 (6 bases). This CDR3 spans 18 amino acids. Germline values: CDR1 SEHNR, CDR2 FQNEAQ (reference sequence). V lost 4 bases and J 0 bases, leaving 16 bases between the germline ends. CDR3 sequence: CASSSPRDTSSGANVLTF. CDR3 nucleotide sequence: TGTGCCAGCAGCTCTCCCCGGGACACAAGCTCTGGGGCCAACGTCCTGACTTTC. Full variable domain (rest looked up from reference TRBV7-9 and TRBJ2-6): DTGVSQNPRHKITKRGQNVTFRCDPISEHNRLYWYRQTLGQGPEFLTYFQNEAQLEKSRLLSDRFSAERPKGSFSTLEIQRTEQGDSAMYLCASSSPRDTSSGANVLTFGAGSRLTVL.

This clone has a handful of counts. This chain uses TRBV2 with TRBJ2-1; D gene uncertain. Germline V gene lookup returns CDR1 SNHLY and CDR2 FYNNEI. Trimming shortened V by 7 bases and J by 7 bases, and 8 bases separated the two germline ends. This CDR3 has 11 amino acids. The CDR3 is CASTYSNEQFF. Here the CDR3 DNA reads TGTGCCAGCACTTACAGTAATGAGCAGTTCTTC.

A word on this clone: At one end the junction does not follow the germline gene, possibly because of a read error. The rearrangement uses TRBV7-9 and TRBJ2-5, with 7 bases aligning to TRBD1. The CDR3 runs 11 residues. CDR1 is SEHNR and CDR2 is FQNEAQ in the germline V gene (reference sequence). The CDR3 reads CSSSPQGAQYF. For the CDR3, the DNA is TGTTCCAGCAGCCCCCAGGGGGCCCAGTACTTC.

The V call is TRBV27, the J call TRBJ2-3, with 10 bases fitting TRBD2. CDR1 is MNHEY, CDR2 SMNVEV, per germline (reference sequence). The CDR3 loop spans 16 amino acids. After removal of 5 bases from V and 4 bases from J, the junction contained 9 bases not matched to a gene. CDR3 amino acids: CASSTTSAGGPDTQYF. CDR3 DNA sequence: TGTGCCAGCAGTACCACCTCAGCGGGAGGGCCAGATACGCAGTATTTT.

This clone came up a few times. The chain joins TRBV7-9 to TRBJ1-2; D is uncertain. The V end lost 4 bases, the J end lost 0 bases, and 15 bases lay between the germline ends. This CDR3 has 16 residues. CDR1 and CDR2 from the germline V gene are SEHNR and FQNEAQ (reference sequence). The CDR3 nucleotides read TGTGCCAGCAGCTCCACAAACGCCCTGGCTAACTATGGCTACACCTTC. Translation: CASSSTNALANYGYTF.